The clone carrying this T cell receptor beta chain has ten or more counts. Its cognate antigen is unknown. The record originates from a study of T cells after yellow fever vaccination. Across the whole study: Fractions with few cells were prepared using SMART-Seq v4 Ultra Low Input. General study points: A weaker but faster secondary response was observed, peaking on day 5 versus 15.

V lost 0 bases to trimming and J lost 6 bases, with 4 bases between them. CDR1 and CDR2 (germline): SGHRS, YFSETQ. There are 12 residues in the CDR3. Production of TCR cDNA was by 5'RACE template switching, which also added a universal primer site and UMIs. TCRdb redid the calling of the 5' RACE reads with MiXCR, one entry per CDR3 protein. The sample lists around 350,000 distinct CDR3 sequences; about 9.9% were seen once. The V and J genes are TRBV5-1 and TRBJ2-1; D is uncertain. The sequence derives from a man younger than 35 who received the YFV17D yellow fever vaccine. The starting material was PBMCs, obtained on the day of the first yellow fever vaccination. This chain's CDR3 is CASSLASNEQFF. The CDR3 coding sequence is TGCGCCAGCAGCTTGGCCAGCAATGAGCAGTTCTTC.